A selection of T cell receptor beta chains follows, all from one sample in a study of vaccination and CD4 T cells after COVID-19. One entry per CDR3 protein results from TCRdb running MiXCR on the PCR reads. This sample has roughly 19,000 distinct CDR3 sequences, with over 35% found just once. The antigens for these receptors are not known. Sequences were derived from CD4+ T cells from blood, cultured in vitro, sampled about 7 months after SARS-CoV-2 vaccination. These receptors came from a human donor who had recovered from COVID-19. Each CDR3 is given with its conserved first and last residue. A D gene is named only where the DNA matches it firmly. Size values are once, few and many counts, or a class for expanded clones, and some rows have none.

j_call	clone_size	d_call	v_call	cdr3_nt	cdr3_aa
TRBJ2-7	few	TRBD2	TRBV10-3	TGTGCCATCGCTGTACGGGAGGCCCACGAGCAGTACTTC	CAIAVREAHEQYF
TRBJ2-3	medium-sized	NA	TRBV7-2	TGTGCCAGCAGCCACCGGGACCGGAGCACAGATACGCAGTATTTT	CASSHRDRSTDTQYF
TRBJ1-2	few	NA	TRBV7-3	TGTGCCAGCAGCTCCTATCCTGGGGATGGCTACACCTTC	CASSSYPGDGYTF
TRBJ2-2	NA	TRBD1	TRBV19	TGTGCCAGTGGTGGTTTACAGGGGCAAGCCGGGGAGCTGTTTTTT	CASGGLQGQAGELFF
TRBJ2-7	NA	TRBD1	TRBV11-2	TGTGCCAGCAGCTCGTGGACAGGGGGCGAGCAGTACTTC	CASSSWTGGEQYF
TRBJ2-7	NA	TRBD1	TRBV6-5	TGTGCCAGCAGTTCCCCCACAGGGGGCATTTACGAGCAGTACTTC	CASSSPTGGIYEQYF
TRBJ2-7	NA	TRBD1	TRBV23-1	TGCGCCAGCGACGGACAGGACTACGAGCAGTACTTC	CASDGQDYEQYF
TRBJ2-3	NA	TRBD2	TRBV20-1	TGCAGTGCTAGAGTCGGACTAGCGGGAGGGCAAGCAGATACGCAGTATTTT	CSARVGLAGGQADTQYF
TRBJ2-7	few	NA	TRBV2	TGTGCCAGCGGCTACAGTAGGAGCTCCTACGAGCAGTACTTC	CASGYSRSSYEQYF
TRBJ1-1	once	NA	TRBV4-1	TGCGCCAGCAGCCAAGATCTGCCGGGTGAAGCTTTCTTT	CASSQDLPGEAFF
TRBJ1-1	NA	TRBD1	TRBV15	TGTGCCACCAGCAGGGGACAGCCGAACACTGAAGCTTTCTTT	CATSRGQPNTEAFF
TRBJ1-2	NA	TRBD1	TRBV7-2	TGTGCCAGCAGCGCCGCAGGGGGAGGTTATGGCTACACCTTC	CASSAAGGGYGYTF
TRBJ2-1	NA	TRBD2	TRBV4-1	TGCGCCAGCAGCCGACAGACTAGCGGGGGGGCCGGTGAGCAGTTCTTC	CASSRQTSGGAGEQFF
TRBJ1-2	few	TRBD1	TRBV27	TGTGCCAGCAGTTGGACAGGGAGGGGTAACTATGGCTACACCTTC	CASSWTGRGNYGYTF
TRBJ2-5	few	NA	TRBV6-2/TRBV6-3	TGTGCCAGCAGTTACCCCGGGAAAGAGACCCAGTACTTC	CASSYPGKETQYF
TRBJ1-3	NA	NA	TRBV7-9	TGTGCCAGCAGCTTAGGGGCAGGGTCAACTGGAAACACCATATATTTT	CASSLGAGSTGNTIYF